The subject of this entry is one T cell receptor beta chain. No antigen is known for it. These data are taken from a study of blood T cells in healthy people across ages. V gave up 5 bases and J gave up 0 bases, with 8 bases separating them. The length of the CDR3 is 13 residues. The germline CDR1 and CDR2 sequences are LGHNT and FRNRAP. Study results and caveats: Since the PBMCs were unsorted, naive and antigen-experienced cells could not be conclusively compared. Per-million-T-cell TCR beta diversity fell roughly linearly with age.

PCR was performed a second time for about 7 to 12 cycles using a sample-barcoded 5' primer and a J-beta primer mix. TCRdb reprocessed the 5' RACE reads via MiXCR and lists one record per CDR3 protein. The repertoire holds some 1.7 million distinct CDR3 sequences, about 30% seen once, with 7.7% in the top ten. This clonotype was obtained from a woman under 40 in good health. This chain connects TRBV12-5 to TRBJ2-7; D ambiguous. Sequenced input: blood. The CDR3 protein is CASGLTGSYEQYF. The CDR3 DNA reads as TGTGCTAGTGGTCTCACTGGCTCCTACGAGCAGTACTTC. The full variable domain, in which reference TRBV12-5 and TRBJ2-7 provide the parts outside the CDR3, is DARVTQTPRHKVTEMGQEVTMRCQPILGHNTVFWYRQTMMQGLELLAYFRNRAPLDDSGMPKDRFSAEMPDATLATLKIQPSEPRDSAVYFCASGLTGSYEQYFGPGTRLTVT.